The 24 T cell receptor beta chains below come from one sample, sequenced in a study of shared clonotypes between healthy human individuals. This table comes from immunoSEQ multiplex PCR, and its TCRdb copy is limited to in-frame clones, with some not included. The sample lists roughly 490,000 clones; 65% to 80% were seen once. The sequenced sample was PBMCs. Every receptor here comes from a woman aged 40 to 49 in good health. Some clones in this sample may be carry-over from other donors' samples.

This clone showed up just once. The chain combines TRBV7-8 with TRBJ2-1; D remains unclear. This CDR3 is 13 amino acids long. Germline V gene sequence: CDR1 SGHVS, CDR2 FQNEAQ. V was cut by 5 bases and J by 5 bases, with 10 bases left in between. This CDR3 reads CASSLDRDNEQFF. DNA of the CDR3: TGTGCCAGCAGCCTCGACCGGGACAATGAGCAGTTCTTC. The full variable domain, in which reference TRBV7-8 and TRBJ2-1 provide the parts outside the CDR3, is GAGVSQSPRYKVAKRGQDVALRCDPISGHVSLFWYQQALGQGPEFLTYFQNEAQLDKSGLPSDRFFAERPEGSVSTLKIQRTQQEDSAVYLCASSLDRDNEQFFGPGTRLTVL.

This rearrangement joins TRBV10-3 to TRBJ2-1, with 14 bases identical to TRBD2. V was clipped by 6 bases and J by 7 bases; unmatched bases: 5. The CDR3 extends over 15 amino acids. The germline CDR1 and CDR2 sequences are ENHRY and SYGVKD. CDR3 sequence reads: CAISPGTSGSNEQFF. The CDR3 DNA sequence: TGTGCCATCAGCCCCGGGACTAGCGGGAGTAATGAGCAGTTCTTC.

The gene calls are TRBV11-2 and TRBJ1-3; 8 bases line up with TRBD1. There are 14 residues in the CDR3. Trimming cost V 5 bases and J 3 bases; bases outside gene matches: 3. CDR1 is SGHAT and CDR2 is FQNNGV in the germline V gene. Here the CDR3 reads CASSQDRVGNTIYF. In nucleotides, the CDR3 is TGTGCCAGCAGCCAGGACAGGGTTGGAAACACCATATATTTT.

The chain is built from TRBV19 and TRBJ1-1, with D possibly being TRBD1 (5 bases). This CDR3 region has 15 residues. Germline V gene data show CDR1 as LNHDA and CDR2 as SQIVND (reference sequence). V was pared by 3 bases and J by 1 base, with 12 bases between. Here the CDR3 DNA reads TGTGCCAGTAGTATTGCCCTGGGGACGAACACTGAAGCTTTCTTT. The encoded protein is CASSIALGTNTEAFF.

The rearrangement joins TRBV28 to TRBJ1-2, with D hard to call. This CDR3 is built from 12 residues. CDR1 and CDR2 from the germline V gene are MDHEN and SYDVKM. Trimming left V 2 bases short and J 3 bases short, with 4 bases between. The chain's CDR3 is CASSLNDYGYTF. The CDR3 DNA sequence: TGTGCCAGCAGTTTAAACGACTATGGCTACACCTTC.

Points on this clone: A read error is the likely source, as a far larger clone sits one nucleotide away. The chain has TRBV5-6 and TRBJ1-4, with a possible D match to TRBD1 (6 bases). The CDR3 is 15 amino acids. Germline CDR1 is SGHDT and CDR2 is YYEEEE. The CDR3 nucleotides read TGTGCCAGCAGTTCTGGGACACCAACTAATGAAAGACTGTTTTTT. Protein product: CASSSGTPTNERLFF. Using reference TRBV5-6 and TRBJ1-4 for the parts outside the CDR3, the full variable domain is DAGVTQSPTHLIKTRGQQVTLRCSPKSGHDTVSWYQQALGQGPQFIFQYYEEEERQRGNFPDRFSGHQFPNYSSELNVNALLLGDSALYLCASSSGTPTNERLFFGSGTQLSVL.

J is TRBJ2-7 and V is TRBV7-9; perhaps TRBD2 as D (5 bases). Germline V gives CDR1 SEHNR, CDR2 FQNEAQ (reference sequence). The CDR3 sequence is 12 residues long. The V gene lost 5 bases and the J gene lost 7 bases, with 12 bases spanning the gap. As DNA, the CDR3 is TGTGCCAGCAGCCGGATACCGGGGGAGCAGTACTTC. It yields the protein CASSRIPGEQYF.

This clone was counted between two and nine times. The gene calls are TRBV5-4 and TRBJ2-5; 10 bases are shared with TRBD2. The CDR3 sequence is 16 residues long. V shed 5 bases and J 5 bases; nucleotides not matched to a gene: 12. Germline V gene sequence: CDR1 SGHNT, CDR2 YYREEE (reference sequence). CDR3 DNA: TGTGCCAGCAGTGAAGGAAGCGGGAGGGCCGTGGAGACCCAGTACTTC. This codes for CASSEGSGRAVETQYF.

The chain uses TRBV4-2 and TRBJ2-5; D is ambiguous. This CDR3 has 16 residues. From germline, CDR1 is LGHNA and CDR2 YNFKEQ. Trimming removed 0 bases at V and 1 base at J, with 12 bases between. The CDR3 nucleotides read TGTGCCAGCAGCCAAGATACACAGATAACCCAAGAGACCCAGTACTTC. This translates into CASSQDTQITQETQYF.

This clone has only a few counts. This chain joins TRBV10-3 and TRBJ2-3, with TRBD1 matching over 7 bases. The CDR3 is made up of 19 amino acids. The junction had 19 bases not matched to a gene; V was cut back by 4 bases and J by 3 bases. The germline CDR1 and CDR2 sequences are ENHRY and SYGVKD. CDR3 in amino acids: CAISGSEYTGVGGTDTQYF. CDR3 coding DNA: TGTGCCATCAGTGGGTCCGAATACACAGGGGTAGGCGGTACAGATACGCAGTATTTT.

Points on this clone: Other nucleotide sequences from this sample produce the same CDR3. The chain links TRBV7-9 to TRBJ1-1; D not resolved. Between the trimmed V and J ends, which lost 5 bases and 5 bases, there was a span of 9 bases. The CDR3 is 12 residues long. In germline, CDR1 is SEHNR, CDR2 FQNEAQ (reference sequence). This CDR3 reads CASSKPGTEAFF. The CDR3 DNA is TGTGCCAGCAGCAAGCCGGGGACTGAAGCTTTCTTT. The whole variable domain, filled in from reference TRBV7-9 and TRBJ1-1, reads DTGVSQNPRHKITKRGQNVTFRCDPISEHNRLYWYRQTLGQGPEFLTYFQNEAQLEKSRLLSDRFSAERPKGSFSTLEIQRTEQGDSAMYLCASSKPGTEAFFGQGTRLTVV.

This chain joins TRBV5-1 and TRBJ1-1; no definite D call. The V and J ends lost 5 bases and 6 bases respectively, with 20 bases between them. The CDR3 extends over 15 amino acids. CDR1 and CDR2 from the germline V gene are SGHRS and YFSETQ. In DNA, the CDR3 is TGCGCCAGCAGTCAGTTGACACCGGACGCGGCTGAAGCTTTCTTT. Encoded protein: CASSQLTPDAAEAFF.

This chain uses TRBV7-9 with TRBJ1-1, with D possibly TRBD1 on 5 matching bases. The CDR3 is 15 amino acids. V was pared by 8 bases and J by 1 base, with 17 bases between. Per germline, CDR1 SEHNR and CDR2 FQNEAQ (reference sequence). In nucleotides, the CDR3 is TGTGCCAGCTCCCAGGGACCCACCGCGAACACTGAAGCTTTCTTT. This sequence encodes CASSQGPTANTEAFF.

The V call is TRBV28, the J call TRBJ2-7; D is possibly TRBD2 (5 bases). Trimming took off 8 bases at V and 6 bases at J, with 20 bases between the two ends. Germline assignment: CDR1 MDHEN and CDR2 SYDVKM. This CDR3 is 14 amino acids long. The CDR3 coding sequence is TGTGCCAGCTGCCGGAACCGGGGATCAGCCGAGCAGTACTTC. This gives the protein CASCRNRGSAEQYF. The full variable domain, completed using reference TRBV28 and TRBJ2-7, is DVKVTQSSRYLVKRTGEKVFLECVQDMDHENMFWYRQDPGLGLRLIYFSYDVKMKEKGDIPEGYSVSREKKERFSLILESASTNQTSMYLCASCRNRGSAEQYFGPGTRLTVT.

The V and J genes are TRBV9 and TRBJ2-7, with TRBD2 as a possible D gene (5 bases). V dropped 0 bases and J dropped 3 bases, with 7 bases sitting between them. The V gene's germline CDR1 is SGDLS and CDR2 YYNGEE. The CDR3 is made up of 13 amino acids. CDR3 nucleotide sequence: TGTGCCAGCAGCGTAGACGGGGACTACGAGCAGTACTTC. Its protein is CASSVDGDYEQYF.

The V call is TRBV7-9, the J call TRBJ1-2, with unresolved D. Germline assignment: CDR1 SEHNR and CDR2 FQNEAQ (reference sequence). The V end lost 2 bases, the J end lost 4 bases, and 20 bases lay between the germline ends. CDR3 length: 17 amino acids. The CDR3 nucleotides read TGTGCCAGCAGCTTACCCTTTGGGTTTCCAGACTCCTATGGCTACACCTTC. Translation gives CASSLPFGFPDSYGYTF.

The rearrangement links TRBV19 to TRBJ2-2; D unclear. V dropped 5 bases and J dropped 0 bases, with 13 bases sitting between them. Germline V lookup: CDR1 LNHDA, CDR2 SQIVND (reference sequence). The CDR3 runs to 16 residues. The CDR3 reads CASSSIDLTNTGELFF. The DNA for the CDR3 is TGTGCCAGTAGTTCTATAGACTTGACGAACACCGGGGAGCTGTTTTTT.

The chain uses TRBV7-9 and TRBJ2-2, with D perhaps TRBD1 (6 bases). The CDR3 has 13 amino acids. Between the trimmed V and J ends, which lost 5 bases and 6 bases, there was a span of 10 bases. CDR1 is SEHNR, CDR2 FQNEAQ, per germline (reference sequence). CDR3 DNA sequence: TGTGCCAGCAGCCCAGGGGCTTCCGGGGAGCTGTTTTTT. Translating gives CASSPGASGELFF. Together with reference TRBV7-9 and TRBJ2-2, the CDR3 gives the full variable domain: DTGVSQNPRHKITKRGQNVTFRCDPISEHNRLYWYRQTLGQGPEFLTYFQNEAQLEKSRLLSDRFSAERPKGSFSTLEIQRTEQGDSAMYLCASSPGASGELFFGEGSRLTVL.

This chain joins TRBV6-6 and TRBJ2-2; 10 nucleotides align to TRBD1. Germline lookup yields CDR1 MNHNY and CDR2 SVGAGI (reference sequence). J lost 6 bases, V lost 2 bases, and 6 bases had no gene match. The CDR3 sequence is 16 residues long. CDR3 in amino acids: CASSYPRDRGPGELFF. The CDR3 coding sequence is TGTGCCAGCAGTTACCCCCGGGACAGGGGACCCGGGGAGCTGTTTTTT.

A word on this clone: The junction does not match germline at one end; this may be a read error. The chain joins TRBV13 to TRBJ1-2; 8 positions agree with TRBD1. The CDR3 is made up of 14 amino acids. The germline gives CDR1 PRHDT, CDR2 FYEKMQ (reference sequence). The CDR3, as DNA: TGTGCCAGCAGCCTAGGACAGGGAGGTTATGGCTACACCTTC. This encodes CASSLGQGGYGYTF.

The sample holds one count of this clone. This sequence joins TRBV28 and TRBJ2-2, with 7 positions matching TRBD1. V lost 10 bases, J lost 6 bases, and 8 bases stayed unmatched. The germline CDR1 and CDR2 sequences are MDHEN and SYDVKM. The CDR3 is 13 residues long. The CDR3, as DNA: TGTGCCACTCGGGACAGTGGGTCCGGGGAGCTGTTTTTT. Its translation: CATRDSGSGELFF.

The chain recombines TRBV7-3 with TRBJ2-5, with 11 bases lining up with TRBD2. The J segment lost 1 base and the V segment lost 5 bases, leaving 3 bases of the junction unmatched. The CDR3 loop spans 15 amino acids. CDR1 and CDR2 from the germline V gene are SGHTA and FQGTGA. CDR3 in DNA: TGTGCCAGCAGCCCAGGACTAGCGGGCCAAGAGACCCAGTACTTC. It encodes CASSPGLAGQETQYF.

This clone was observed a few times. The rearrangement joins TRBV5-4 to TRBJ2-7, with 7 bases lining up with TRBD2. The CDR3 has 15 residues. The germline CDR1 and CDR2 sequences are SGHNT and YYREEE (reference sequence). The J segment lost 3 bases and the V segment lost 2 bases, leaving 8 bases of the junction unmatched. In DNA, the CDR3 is TGTGCCAGCAGCTTAGAGGGTGGCGGGAGCTACGAGCAGTACTTC. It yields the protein CASSLEGGGSYEQYF.

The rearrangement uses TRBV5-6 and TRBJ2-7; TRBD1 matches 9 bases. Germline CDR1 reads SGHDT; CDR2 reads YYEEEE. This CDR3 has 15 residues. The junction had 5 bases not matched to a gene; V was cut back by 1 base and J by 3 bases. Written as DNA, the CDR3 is TGTGCCAGCAGCTTGTTGGGACAGGGCAACTACGAGCAGTACTTC. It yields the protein CASSLLGQGNYEQYF.